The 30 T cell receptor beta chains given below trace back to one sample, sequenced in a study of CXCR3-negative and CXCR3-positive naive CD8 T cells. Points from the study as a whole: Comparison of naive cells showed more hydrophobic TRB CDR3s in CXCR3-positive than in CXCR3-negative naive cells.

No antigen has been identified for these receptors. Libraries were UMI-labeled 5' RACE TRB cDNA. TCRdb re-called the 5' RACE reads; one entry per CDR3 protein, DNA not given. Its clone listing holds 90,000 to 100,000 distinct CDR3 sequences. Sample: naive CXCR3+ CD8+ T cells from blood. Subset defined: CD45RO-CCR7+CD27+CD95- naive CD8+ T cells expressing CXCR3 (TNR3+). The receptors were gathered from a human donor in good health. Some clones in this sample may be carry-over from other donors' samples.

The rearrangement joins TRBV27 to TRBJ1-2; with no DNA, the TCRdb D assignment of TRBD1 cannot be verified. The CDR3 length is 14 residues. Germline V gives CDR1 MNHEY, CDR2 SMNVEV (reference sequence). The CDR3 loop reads CASSFGSLRHGYTF.

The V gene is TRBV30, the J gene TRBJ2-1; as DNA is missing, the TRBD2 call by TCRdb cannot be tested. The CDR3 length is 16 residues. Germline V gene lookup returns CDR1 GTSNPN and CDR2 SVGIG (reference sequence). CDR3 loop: CAWSVPELAGENEQFF.

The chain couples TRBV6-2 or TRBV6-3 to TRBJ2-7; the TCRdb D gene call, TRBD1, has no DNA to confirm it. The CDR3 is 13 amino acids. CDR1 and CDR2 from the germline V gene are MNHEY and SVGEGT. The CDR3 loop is CASSLGQQYEQYF.

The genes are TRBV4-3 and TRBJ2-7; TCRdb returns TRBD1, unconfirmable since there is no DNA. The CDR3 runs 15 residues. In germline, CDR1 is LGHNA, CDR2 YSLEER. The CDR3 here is CASSQDRGLGYEQYF.

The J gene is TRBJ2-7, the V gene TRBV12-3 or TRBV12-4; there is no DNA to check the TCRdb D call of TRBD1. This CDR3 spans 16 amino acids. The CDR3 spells CASSFLPGQGTDEQYF.

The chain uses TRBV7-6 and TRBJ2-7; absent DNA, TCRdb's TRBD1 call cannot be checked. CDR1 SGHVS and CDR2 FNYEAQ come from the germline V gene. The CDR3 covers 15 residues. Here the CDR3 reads CASSSPSDGSYEQYF.

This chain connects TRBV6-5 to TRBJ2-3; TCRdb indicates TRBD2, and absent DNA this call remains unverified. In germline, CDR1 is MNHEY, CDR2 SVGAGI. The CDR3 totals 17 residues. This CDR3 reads CASSYGGTSGGTDTQYF.

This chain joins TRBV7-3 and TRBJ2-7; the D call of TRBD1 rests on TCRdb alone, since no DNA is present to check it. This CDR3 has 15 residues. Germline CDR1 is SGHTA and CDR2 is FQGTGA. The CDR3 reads CASSLWVTGQYEQYF.

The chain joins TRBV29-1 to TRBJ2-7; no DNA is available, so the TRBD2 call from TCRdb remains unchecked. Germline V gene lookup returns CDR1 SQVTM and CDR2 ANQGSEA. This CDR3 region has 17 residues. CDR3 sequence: CSAGGLAGELHSYEQYF.

This CDR3 is CASSLPYTDTQYF. The chain carries TRBV7-2 and TRBJ2-3. CDR1 SGHTA and CDR2 FQGNSA come from the germline V gene. This CDR3 has 13 residues.

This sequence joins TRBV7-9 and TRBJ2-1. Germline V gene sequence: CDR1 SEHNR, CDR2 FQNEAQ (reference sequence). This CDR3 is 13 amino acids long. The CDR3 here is CASSLDLGNEQFF.

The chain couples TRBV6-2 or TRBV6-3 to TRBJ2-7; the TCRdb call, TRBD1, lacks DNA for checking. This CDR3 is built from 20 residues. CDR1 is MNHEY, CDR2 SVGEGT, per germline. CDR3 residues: CASSSLNRDRAITVSYEQYF.

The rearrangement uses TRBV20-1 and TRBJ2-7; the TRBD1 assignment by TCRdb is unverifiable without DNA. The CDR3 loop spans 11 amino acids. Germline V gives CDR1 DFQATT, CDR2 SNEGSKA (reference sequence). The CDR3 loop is CSAGTGVEQYF.

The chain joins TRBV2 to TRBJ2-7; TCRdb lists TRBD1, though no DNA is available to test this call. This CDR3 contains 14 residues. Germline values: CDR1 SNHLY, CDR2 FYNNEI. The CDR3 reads CAILGQGPGSEQYF.

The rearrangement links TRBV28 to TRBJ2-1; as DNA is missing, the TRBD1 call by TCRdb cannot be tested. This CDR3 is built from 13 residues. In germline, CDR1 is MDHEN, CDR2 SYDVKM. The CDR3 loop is CASASGANNEQFF.

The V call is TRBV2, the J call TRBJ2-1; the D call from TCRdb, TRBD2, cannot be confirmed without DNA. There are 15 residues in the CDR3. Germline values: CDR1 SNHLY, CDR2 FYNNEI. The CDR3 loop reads CASKATVSPYNEQFF.

The CDR3 region is CASSGDTGTEATYEQYF. The chain uses TRBV27 and TRBJ2-7; with no DNA, the TCRdb D assignment of TRBD1 cannot be verified. Germline loops: CDR1 MNHEY, CDR2 SMNVEV (reference sequence). CDR3 size: 17 residues.

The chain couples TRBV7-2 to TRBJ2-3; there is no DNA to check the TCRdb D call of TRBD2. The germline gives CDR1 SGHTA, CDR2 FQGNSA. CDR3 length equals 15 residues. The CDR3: CVSSFGAGYTDTQYF.

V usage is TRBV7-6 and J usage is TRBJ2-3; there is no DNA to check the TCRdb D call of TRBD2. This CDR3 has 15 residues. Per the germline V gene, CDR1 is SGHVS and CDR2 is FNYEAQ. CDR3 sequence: CASSTRTSMADTQYF.

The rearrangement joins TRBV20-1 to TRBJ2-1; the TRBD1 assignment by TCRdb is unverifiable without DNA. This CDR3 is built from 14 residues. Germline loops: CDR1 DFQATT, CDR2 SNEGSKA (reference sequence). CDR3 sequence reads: CSAPEWGGYNEQFF.

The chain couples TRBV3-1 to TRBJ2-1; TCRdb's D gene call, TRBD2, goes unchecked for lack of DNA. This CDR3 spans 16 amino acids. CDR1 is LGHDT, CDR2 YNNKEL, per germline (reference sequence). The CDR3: CASSQQTSGDINEQFF.

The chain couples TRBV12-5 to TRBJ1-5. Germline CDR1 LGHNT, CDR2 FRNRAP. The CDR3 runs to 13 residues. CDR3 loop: CASGNTRDQPQHF.

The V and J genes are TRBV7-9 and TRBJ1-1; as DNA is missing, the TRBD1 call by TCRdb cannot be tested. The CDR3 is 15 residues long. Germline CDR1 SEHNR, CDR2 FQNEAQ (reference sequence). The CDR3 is CASSWWDSVNTEAFF.

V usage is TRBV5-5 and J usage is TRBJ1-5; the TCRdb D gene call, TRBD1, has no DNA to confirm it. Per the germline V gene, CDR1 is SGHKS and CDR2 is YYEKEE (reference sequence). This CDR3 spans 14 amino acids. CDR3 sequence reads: CASSPGTGKQPQHF.

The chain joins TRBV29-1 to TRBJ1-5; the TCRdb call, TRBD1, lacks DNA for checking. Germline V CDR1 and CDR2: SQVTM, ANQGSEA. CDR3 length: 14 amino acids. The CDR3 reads CSGDGTDIRQPQHF.

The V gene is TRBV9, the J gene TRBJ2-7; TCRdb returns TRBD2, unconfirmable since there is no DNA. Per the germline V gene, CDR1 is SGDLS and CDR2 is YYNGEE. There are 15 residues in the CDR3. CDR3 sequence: CASSTGRASSYEQYF.

The CDR3 sequence: CSVVLAEIYNEQFF. This chain connects TRBV29-1 to TRBJ2-1. CDR1 is SQVTM, CDR2 ANQGSEA, per germline. This CDR3 is built from 14 residues.

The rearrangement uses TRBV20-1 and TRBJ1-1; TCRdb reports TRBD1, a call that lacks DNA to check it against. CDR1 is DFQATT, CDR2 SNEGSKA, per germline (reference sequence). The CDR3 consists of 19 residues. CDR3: CSARDHGSAGDVLGTEAFF.

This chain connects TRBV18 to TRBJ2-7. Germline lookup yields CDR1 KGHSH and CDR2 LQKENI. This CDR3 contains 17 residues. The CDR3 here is CASSSSSFRQDSYEQYF.

The CDR3: CASAIAGEYNEQFF. V is TRBV19 and J is TRBJ2-1; checking the TCRdb D call of TRBD2 is not possible without DNA. The CDR3 extends over 14 amino acids. From germline, CDR1 is LNHDA and CDR2 SQIVND (reference sequence).